The 5 T cell receptor beta chains presented below share a single source sample, sequenced in a study of control samples from healthy donors and cancer patients. Here immunoSEQ multiplex PCR was the method, and the copy in TCRdb shows in-frame clones only, minus some. The sample holds 110,000 or so clones, 80% to 90% seen once. The specimen was blood. The receptors were sampled from a woman between 45 and 60 years old in good health.

The chain uses TRBV7-2 and TRBJ1-6, with D tentatively TRBD1 (6 bases). The germline V gene has CDR1 SGHTA and CDR2 FQGNSA. Trimming shortened V by 4 bases and J by 7 bases, and 11 bases separated the two germline ends. CDR3 length: 14 amino acids. In DNA form, the CDR3 reads TGTGCCAGCAGCTACCGACAGGCCAATTCACCCCTCCACTTT. Translating it yields CASSYRQANSPLHF.

This clone was observed a single time. The chain joins TRBV19 to TRBJ1-2; D remains ambiguous. The V gene's germline CDR1 is LNHDA and CDR2 SQIVND (reference sequence). The V end lost 5 bases, the J end lost 4 bases, and 5 bases lay between the germline ends. The CDR3 consists of 11 residues. The CDR3 here is CASSHSYGYTF. The CDR3 DNA is TGTGCCAGTAGTCACTCCTATGGCTACACCTTC. The full variable domain, with the rest looked up from reference TRBV19 and TRBJ1-2, is DGGITQSPKYLFRKEGQNVTLSCEQNLNHDAMYWYRQDPGQGLRLIYYSQIVNDFQKGDIAEGYSVSREKKESFPLTVTSAQKNPTAFYLCASSHSYGYTFGSGTRLTVV.

This chain links TRBV14 with TRBJ2-1; 9 bases fit TRBD2. Germline CDR1 and CDR2: SGHDN and FVKESK. V was clipped by 0 bases and J by 4 bases; unmatched bases: 4. The CDR3 consists of 16 residues. The CDR3 here is CASSQESSGIYNEQFF. The CDR3 nucleotides read TGTGCCAGCAGCCAAGAGTCTAGCGGGATTTACAATGAGCAGTTCTTC.

DNA for the CDR3: TGTGCCAGCAAGGTTCTCTCCTATAATTCACCCCTCCACTTT. Translating it yields CASKVLSYNSPLHF. The genes are TRBV2 and TRBJ1-6; no firm D call. The CDR3 length is 14 residues. V dropped 7 bases and J dropped 0 bases, with 7 bases sitting between them. Germline V lookup: CDR1 SNHLY, CDR2 FYNNEI.

The V gene is TRBV4-3, the J gene TRBJ2-7, with 12 bases aligning to TRBD1. J was trimmed by 5 bases and V by 3 bases; bases with no gene match: 2. The length of the CDR3 is 14 residues. Germline V gene sequence: CDR1 LGHNA, CDR2 YSLEER. This chain's CDR3 is CASSHGTGGDEQYF. The CDR3 DNA is TGCGCCAGCAGCCATGGGACAGGGGGCGACGAGCAGTACTTC.